This TCR beta chain originates from a study of blood T cell repertoires in COVID-19. At the level of the study: In each case, the material was cDNA or gDNA derived from T cells, B-cell-depleted T cells, or PBMCs.

With 1 base clipped from V and 2 bases from J, the junction kept 5 bases outside the gene matches. The CDR3 runs 18 residues. Germline V gene data show CDR1 as MGHRA and CDR2 as YSYEKL. The cohort comprised adults aged roughly 18 to 90 years residing in about two dozen US areas. Original analysis: Researchers report that nucleated cell counts were estimated from reference gene primer amplification. Here immunoSEQ multiplex PCR was the method, and the copy in TCRdb shows in-frame clones only, minus some. V, J and clone size are those of that table, while D and trimming were read from the DNA. The repertoire holds 200,000 or so clones, about 80% seen once, with roughly 1.3% in the top ten.

The sequencing sample was made of PBMCs or T cells enriched from blood (not recorded which). This sequence joins TRBV4-1 and TRBJ2-6, with 10 bases lining up with TRBD1. The sequence came from a woman in her thirties or forties with acute COVID-19. The CDR3 DNA sequence: TGCGCCAGCAGCCAAGTTAGGACAGGGGGGCCTGGGGCCAACGTCCTGACTTTC. This gives the protein CASSQVRTGGPGANVLTF.